This T cell receptor (beta chain) was retrieved from a study of blood T cell repertoires in COVID-19. The ends lost 3 bases at V and 4 bases at J; junction bases unmatched: 16. This CDR3 region has 18 residues. The germline V gene has CDR1 GTSNPN and CDR2 SVGIG (reference sequence). The protocol was immunoSEQ multiplex PCR, while the TCRdb copy is restricted to in-frame clones and leaves out a portion. The table shows more than 400,000 clones, with 70% to 90% occurring only once. This receptor was obtained from a human donor in a cohort sampled during active COVID-19. The chain couples TRBV30 to TRBJ1-2; 11 bases line up with TRBD1. Sequencing was carried out using peripheral blood. The CDR3 sequence is CAWSLGQGARVRIYGYTF. The CDR3 bases are TGTGCCTGGAGCCTAGGACAGGGGGCGAGGGTTCGGATCTATGGCTACACCTTC.